This T cell receptor beta chain emerged from a study of cytomegalovirus exposure and HLA in healthy donors. A word on this clone: Its target is not known.

Study-level findings and limits: Reported performance of the classifier showed diagnosis of cytomegalovirus status with high specificity and sensitivity. As confirmed in vitro, three CMV-associated chains were specific for CMV antigens.

Profiling relied on immunoSEQ multiplex PCR, and the TCRdb table lists in-frame clones only, not all of them. The repertoire holds 90,000 to 100,000 clones, under 95% seen once, with approximately 1.1% in the top ten. The sequence was collected from a woman aged 25 to 39 in good health and CMV-seropositive. The source material was PBMCs.

CDR3 sequence reads: CASSTPPYGYTF. In DNA, the CDR3 is TGTGCCAGCAGTACTCCCCCTTATGGCTACACCTTC. V and J are TRBV6-6 and TRBJ1-2, with D unresolved. The V and J ends lost 5 bases and 5 bases respectively, with 9 bases between them. CDR3 length: 12 amino acids. The germline V gene has CDR1 MNHNY and CDR2 SVGAGI (reference sequence).